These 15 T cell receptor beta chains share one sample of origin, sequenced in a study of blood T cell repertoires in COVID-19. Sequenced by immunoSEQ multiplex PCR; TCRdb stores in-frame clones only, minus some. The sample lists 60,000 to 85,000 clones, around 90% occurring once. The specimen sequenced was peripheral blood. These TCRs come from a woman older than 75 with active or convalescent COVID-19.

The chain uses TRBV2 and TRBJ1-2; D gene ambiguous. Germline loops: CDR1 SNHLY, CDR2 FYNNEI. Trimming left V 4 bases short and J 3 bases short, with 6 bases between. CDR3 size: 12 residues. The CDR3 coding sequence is TGTGCCAGCAGTGTAACGGACTATGGCTACACCTTC. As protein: CASSVTDYGYTF.

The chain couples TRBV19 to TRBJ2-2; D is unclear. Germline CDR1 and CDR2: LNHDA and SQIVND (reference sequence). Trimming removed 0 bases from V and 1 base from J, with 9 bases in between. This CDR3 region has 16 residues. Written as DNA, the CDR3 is TGTGCCAGTAGTATAGATCCACATCTGAACACCGGGGAGCTGTTTTTT. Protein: CASSIDPHLNTGELFF.

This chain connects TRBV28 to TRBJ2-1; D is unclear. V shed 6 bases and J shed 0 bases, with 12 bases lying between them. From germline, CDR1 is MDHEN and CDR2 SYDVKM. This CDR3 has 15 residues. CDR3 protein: CASRNFLSSYNEQFF. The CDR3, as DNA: TGTGCCAGCAGAAACTTCCTGAGCTCCTACAATGAGCAGTTCTTC.

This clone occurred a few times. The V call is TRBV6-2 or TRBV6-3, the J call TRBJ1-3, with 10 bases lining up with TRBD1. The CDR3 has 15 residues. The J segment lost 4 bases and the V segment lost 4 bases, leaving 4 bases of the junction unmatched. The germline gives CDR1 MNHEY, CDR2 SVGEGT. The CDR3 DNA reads TGTGCCAGCAGTTCGGGACAGGGGTTCGGAAACACCATATATTTT. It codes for CASSSGQGFGNTIYF.

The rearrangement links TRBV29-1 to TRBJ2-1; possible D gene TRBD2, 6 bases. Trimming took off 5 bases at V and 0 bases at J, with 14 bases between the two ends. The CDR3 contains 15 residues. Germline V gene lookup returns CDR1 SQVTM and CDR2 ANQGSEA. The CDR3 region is CSVNKAGISYNEQFF. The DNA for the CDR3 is TGCAGCGTTAACAAAGCGGGTATCTCCTACAATGAGCAGTTCTTC.

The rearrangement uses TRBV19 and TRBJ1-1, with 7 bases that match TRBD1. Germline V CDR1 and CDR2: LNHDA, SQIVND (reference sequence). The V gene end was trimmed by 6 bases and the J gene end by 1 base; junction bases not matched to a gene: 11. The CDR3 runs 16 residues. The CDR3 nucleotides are TGTGCCAGTAGGGCAGGGGGTGGTGTGGCGAACACTGAAGCTTTCTTT. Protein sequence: CASRAGGGVANTEAFF.

CDR3 residues: CASSGSLATMNTEAFF. For the CDR3, the DNA is TGTGCCAGCAGCGGGAGCCTGGCTACCATGAACACTGAAGCTTTCTTT. The chain uses TRBV3-1 (or the pseudogene TRBV3-2) and TRBJ1-1; D gene unclear. The CDR3 is 16 amino acids. Germline CDR1 reads LGHDT; CDR2 reads YNNKEL (reference sequence). With 5 bases removed from V and 0 bases from J, the gap between germline ends came to 16 bases.

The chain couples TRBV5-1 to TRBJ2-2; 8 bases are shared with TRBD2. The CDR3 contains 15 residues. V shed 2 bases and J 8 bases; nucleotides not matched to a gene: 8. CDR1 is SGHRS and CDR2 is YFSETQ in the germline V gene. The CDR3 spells CASSLAAGAKGELFF. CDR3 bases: TGCGCCAGCAGCTTAGCAGCGGGAGCTAAGGGGGAGCTGTTTTTT.

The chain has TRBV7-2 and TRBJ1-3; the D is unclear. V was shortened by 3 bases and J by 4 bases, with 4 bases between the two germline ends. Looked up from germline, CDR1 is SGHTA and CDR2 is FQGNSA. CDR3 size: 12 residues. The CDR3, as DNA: TGTGCCAGCAGCTTCAAAGGAAACACCATATATTTT. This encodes CASSFKGNTIYF.

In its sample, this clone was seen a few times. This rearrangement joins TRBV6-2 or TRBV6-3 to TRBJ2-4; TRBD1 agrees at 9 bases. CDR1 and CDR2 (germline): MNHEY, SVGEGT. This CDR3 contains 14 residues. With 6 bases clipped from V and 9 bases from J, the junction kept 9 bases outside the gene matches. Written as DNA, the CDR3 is TGTGCCAGCAGCTTACAGGGGGCGATGGGCATTCAGTACTTC. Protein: CASSLQGAMGIQYF.

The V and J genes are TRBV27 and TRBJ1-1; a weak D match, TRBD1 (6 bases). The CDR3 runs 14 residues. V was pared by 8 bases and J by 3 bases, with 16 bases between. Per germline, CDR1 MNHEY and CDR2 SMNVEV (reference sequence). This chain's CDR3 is CASGQWGRDTEAFF. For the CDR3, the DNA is TGTGCCAGCGGTCAATGGGGGCGCGACACTGAAGCTTTCTTT.

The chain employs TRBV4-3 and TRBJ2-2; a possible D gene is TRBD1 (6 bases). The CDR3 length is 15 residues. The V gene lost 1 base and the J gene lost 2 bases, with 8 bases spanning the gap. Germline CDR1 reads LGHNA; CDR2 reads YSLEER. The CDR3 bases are TGCGCCAGCAGCCAAGGGGACACCAACACCGGGGAGCTGTTTTTT. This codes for CASSQGDTNTGELFF.

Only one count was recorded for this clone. The CDR3, as DNA: TGTGCCAGCACCGGGGGAGGCACTGAAGCTTTCTTT. This encodes CASTGGGTEAFF. The chain couples TRBV2 to TRBJ1-1; maybe TRBD1 (5 bases). CDR1 and CDR2 (germline): SNHLY, FYNNEI. CDR3 length equals 12 residues. With 7 bases removed from V and 4 bases from J, the gap between germline ends came to 10 bases. Full variable domain (remainder filled in from reference TRBV2 and TRBJ1-1): EPEVTQTPSHQVTQMGQEVILRCVPISNHLYFYWYRQILGQKVEFLVSFYNNEISEKSEIFDDQFSVERPDGSNFTLKIRSTKLEDSAMYFCASTGGGTEAFFGQGTRLTVV.

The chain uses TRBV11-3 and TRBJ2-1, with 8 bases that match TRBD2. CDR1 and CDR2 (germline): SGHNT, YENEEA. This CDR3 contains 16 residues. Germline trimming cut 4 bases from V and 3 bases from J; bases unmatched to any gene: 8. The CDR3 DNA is TGTGCCAGCAGCTCCCCCCGGGGGGGTGGCTACAATGAGCAGTTCTTC. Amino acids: CASSSPRGGGYNEQFF.

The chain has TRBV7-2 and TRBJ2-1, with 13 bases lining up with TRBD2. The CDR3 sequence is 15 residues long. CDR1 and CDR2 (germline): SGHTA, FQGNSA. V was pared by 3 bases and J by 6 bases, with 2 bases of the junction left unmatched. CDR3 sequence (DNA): TGTGCCAGCAGCTTGGGGACTAGCGGGGCCAATGAGCAGTTCTTC. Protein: CASSLGTSGANEQFF.